The 16 T cell receptor beta chains below come from one sample, sequenced in a study of cytomegalovirus exposure and HLA in healthy donors. Sequencing was performed with immunoSEQ multiplex PCR; in TCRdb, only in-frame clones are kept and a portion is missing. Of 38,000 or so clones listed, over 85% were seen once; the top ten hold 3% to 3.5%. The sample comprised PBMCs. These TCRs come from a man between 18 and 29 years old in good health and CMV-seronegative.

For the CDR3, the DNA is TGCAGCGTTGAAGTTAGCCCCAGGGGCGAGCAGTACTTC. Protein: CSVEVSPRGEQYF. V usage is TRBV29-1 and J usage is TRBJ2-7, with D possibly being TRBD1 (6 bases). The CDR3 loop spans 13 amino acids. V lost 1 base to trimming and J lost 6 bases, with 13 bases between them. Germline CDR1 and CDR2: SQVTM and ANQGSEA.

V gene TRBV19 combines with J gene TRBJ1-1; 7 nucleotides agree with TRBD1. Trimming removed 3 bases from V and 0 bases from J; junction bases left unmatched: 1. Germline-derived CDR1 and CDR2 are LNHDA and SQIVND (reference sequence). The CDR3 covers 14 residues. The CDR3 DNA reads as TGTGCCAGTAGTATCAGGGGGGTGAACACTGAAGCTTTCTTT. Its protein is CASSIRGVNTEAFF.

The rearrangement uses TRBV18 and TRBJ1-2, with D maybe TRBD1 (5 bases). This CDR3 spans 14 amino acids. Trimming took off 2 bases at V and 8 bases at J, with 15 bases between the two ends. CDR1 is KGHSH and CDR2 is LQKENI in the germline V gene. The CDR3 sequence is CASSPSNKEGGYTF. CDR3 in DNA: TGTGCCAGCTCACCAAGCAATAAGGAGGGGGGCTACACCTTC. The full variable domain, in which reference TRBV18 and TRBJ1-2 provide the parts outside the CDR3, is NAGVMQNPRHLVRRRGQEARLRCSPMKGHSHVYWYRQLPEEGLKFMVYLQKENIIDESGMPKERFSAEFPKEGPSILRIQQVVRGDSAAYFCASSPSNKEGGYTFGSGTRLTVV.

V gene TRBV5-1 combines with J gene TRBJ2-7, with D unresolved. The V gene lost 2 bases and the J gene lost 5 bases, with 2 bases spanning the gap. The CDR3 is 10 residues long. The germline CDR1 and CDR2 sequences are SGHRS and YFSETQ. CDR3 residues: CASSFNEQYF. The CDR3 bases are TGCGCCAGCAGCTTTAACGAGCAGTACTTC.

This chain links TRBV9 with TRBJ2-5; D perhaps matches TRBD2 (7 bases). There are 17 residues in the CDR3. Germline V CDR1 and CDR2: SGDLS, YYNGEE. Trimming took 4 bases from V and 4 from J, leaving 23 bases between them. The CDR3 sequence is CASSQYTGGPFLETQYF. DNA of the CDR3: TGTGCCAGCAGCCAATATACGGGGGGCCCGTTTCTAGAGACCCAGTACTTC.

V usage is TRBV5-6 and J usage is TRBJ2-7; 9 positions agree with TRBD1. The V gene's germline CDR1 is SGHDT and CDR2 YYEEEE. CDR3 size: 16 residues. Germline trimming cut 4 bases from V and 1 base from J; bases unmatched to any gene: 9. This chain's CDR3 is CASSKTTGGLSYEQYF. In DNA form, the CDR3 reads TGTGCCAGCAGCAAAACAACAGGGGGCTTGTCCTACGAGCAGTACTTC.

J is TRBJ2-1 and V is TRBV28; 8 positions match TRBD2. The V gene's germline CDR1 is MDHEN and CDR2 SYDVKM. The CDR3 runs 16 residues. Trimming removed 4 bases from V and 7 bases from J; junction bases left unmatched: 12. CDR3 in amino acids: CASSSPGTRPGNEQFF. The CDR3 DNA is TGTGCCAGCAGTTCCCCCGGGACTAGGCCCGGGAATGAGCAGTTCTTC. The variable domain in full, with the rest retrieved from reference TRBV28 and TRBJ2-1, is DVKVTQSSRYLVKRTGEKVFLECVQDMDHENMFWYRQDPGLGLRLIYFSYDVKMKEKGDIPEGYSVSREKKERFSLILESASTNQTSMYLCASSSPGTRPGNEQFFGPGTRLTVL.

The chain combines TRBV7-9 with TRBJ1-3; possibly TRBD1 for D (6 bases). The V end lost 1 base, the J end lost 2 bases, and 9 bases lay between the germline ends. Germline V gene lookup returns CDR1 SEHNR and CDR2 FQNEAQ (reference sequence). This CDR3 contains 15 residues. As DNA, the CDR3 is TGTGCCAGCAGCTTAGGAGCAGGGGCTGGAAACACCATATATTTT. This translates into CASSLGAGAGNTIYF.

J is TRBJ2-2 and V is TRBV6-5; maybe TRBD2 (6 bases). Germline assignment: CDR1 MNHEY and CDR2 SVGAGI. Trimming cost V 5 bases and J 3 bases, with 10 bases left between them. CDR3 length: 14 residues. The CDR3 spells CASSPGTHTGELFF. CDR3 DNA: TGTGCCAGCAGTCCCGGGACTCACACCGGGGAGCTGTTTTTT.

The V gene is TRBV9, the J gene TRBJ1-4; TRBD1 matches at 7 bases. J gave up 7 bases and V 4 bases, and 7 bases lay outside the gene matches. The germline CDR1 and CDR2 sequences are SGDLS and YYNGEE. The CDR3 has 14 residues. CDR3 sequence: CASSPWDSTEKLFF. As DNA, the CDR3 is TGTGCCAGCAGCCCATGGGACAGCACTGAAAAACTGTTTTTT.

The chain joins TRBV30 to TRBJ2-7, with D tentatively TRBD2 (6 bases). V was cut by 4 bases and J by 4 bases, with 11 bases left in between. The CDR3 runs 12 residues. Germline loops: CDR1 GTSNPN, CDR2 SVGIG (reference sequence). The CDR3 loop is CAWTGGGYEQYF. The DNA for the CDR3 is TGTGCCTGGACTGGGGGAGGTTACGAGCAGTACTTC.

CDR3 coding DNA: TGTGCCAGCAGCGTAGAAGGAGGGGCCGTCTCTGGGGCCAACGTCCTGACTTTC. This sequence encodes CASSVEGGAVSGANVLTF. The chain has TRBV9 and TRBJ2-6; perhaps TRBD2 as D (6 bases). The V end was cut by 0 bases, the J end by 0 bases, with 13 bases between. The CDR3 runs to 18 residues. Germline CDR1 and CDR2: SGDLS and YYNGEE.

The rearrangement joins TRBV10-3 to TRBJ1-5; possibly TRBD1 for D (6 bases). CDR3 length: 14 amino acids. Per the germline V gene, CDR1 is ENHRY and CDR2 is SYGVKD. V gave up 8 bases and J gave up 6 bases, with 17 bases separating them. The CDR3 DNA is TGTGCCATCGCCGTAAACAGGGAAGCTCAGCCCCAGCATTTT. Encoded protein: CAIAVNREAQPQHF.

This clone has only one observation. The V gene is TRBV19, the J gene TRBJ1-1; 8 bases are a match to TRBD1. Germline V gene lookup returns CDR1 LNHDA and CDR2 SQIVND (reference sequence). V lost 7 bases to trimming and J lost 4 bases; unmatched junction nucleotides: 5. The CDR3 contains 13 residues. CDR3 sequence reads: CASTRTGLTEAFF. CDR3 DNA: TGTGCCAGTACCAGGACAGGGCTCACTGAAGCTTTCTTT. Supplemented by reference TRBV19 and TRBJ1-1, the full variable domain reads DGGITQSPKYLFRKEGQNVTLSCEQNLNHDAMYWYRQDPGQGLRLIYYSQIVNDFQKGDIAEGYSVSREKKESFPLTVTSAQKNPTAFYLCASTRTGLTEAFFGQGTRLTVV.

The chain links TRBV29-1 to TRBJ2-7, with D perhaps matching TRBD1 (5 bases). Germline V gene data show CDR1 as SQVTM and CDR2 as ANQGSEA. Trimming pared 7 bases from V and 1 base from J, leaving 11 bases between. The CDR3 is 12 residues long. CDR3: CSARTLSYEQYF. In DNA, the CDR3 is TGCAGCGCTCGGACACTTTCCTACGAGCAGTACTTC.

The chain couples TRBV4-1 to TRBJ2-1; 8 bases match TRBD1. The germline V gene encodes CDR1 MGHRA and CDR2 YSYEKL. CDR3 length: 17 amino acids. The J segment lost 5 bases and the V segment lost 4 bases, leaving 13 bases of the junction unmatched. The CDR3 spells CASSPYLGQGFHNEQFF. The CDR3 bases are TGCGCCAGCAGCCCCTACCTAGGACAGGGATTTCACAATGAGCAGTTCTTC.